This T cell receptor beta chain comes out of a study of a mutant IDH1 vaccine in newly diagnosed glioma. Study-level information: At weeks 1, 3, 5, 7, 11, 15, 19 and 23, patients received a vaccination, eight in all. Vaccination began 4-6 weeks post radiotherapy alone, or with temozolomide cycles.

The germline CDR1 and CDR2 sequences are DFQATT and SNEGSKA (reference sequence). The CDR3 sequence is 11 residues long. The trim removed 5 bases at V and 10 bases at J, leaving 5 bases unmatched. This clone was seen only a few times. Its antigen is not known. Whole-study results and caveats: Immune responses induced by the vaccine were seen in 93.3% of patients, spanning multiple MHC alleles.

As for time point: week 11, during vaccination. Doses comprised 300 ug of mutant IDH1 20-mer peptide each, plus topical imiquimod. Donor diagnoses consisted of new WHO grade 3 or 4 IDH1-mutant, ATRX-lost astrocytomas. The data were produced by immunoSEQ multiplex PCR, yet TCRdb's version contains in-frame clones alone and is incomplete. The sample shows around 60,000 clones, about 81% of them seen only once. The source was PBMCs, collected from a glioma patient whose treatment included an IDH1 peptide vaccine. The chain carries TRBV20-1 and TRBJ2-3; 8 nucleotides match TRBD1. This clonotype originated in a woman aged 45-65 years with glioma. The CDR3 reads CSAQTGEAQYF. The CDR3 DNA is TGCAGTGCTCAGACAGGGGAAGCGCAGTATTTT.